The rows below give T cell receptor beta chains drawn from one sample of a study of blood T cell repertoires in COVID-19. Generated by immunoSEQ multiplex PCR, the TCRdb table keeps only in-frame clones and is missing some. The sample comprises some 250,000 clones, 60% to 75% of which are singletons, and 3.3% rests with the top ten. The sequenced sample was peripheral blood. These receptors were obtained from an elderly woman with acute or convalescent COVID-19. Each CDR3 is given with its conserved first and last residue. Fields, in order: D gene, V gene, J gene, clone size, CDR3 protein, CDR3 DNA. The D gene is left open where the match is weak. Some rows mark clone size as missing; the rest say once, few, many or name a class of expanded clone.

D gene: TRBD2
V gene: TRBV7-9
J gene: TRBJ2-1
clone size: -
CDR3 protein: CASSLVGLGLDEQFF
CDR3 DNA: TGTGCCAGCAGCTTAGTGGGACTAGGGTTGGATGAGCAGTTCTTC

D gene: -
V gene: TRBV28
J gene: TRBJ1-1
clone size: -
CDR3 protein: CASSQGQRRAFF
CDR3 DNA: TGTGCCAGCAGCCAGGGGCAACGTCGAGCTTTCTTT

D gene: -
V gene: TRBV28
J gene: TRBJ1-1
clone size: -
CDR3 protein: CASKREIGVFAEAFF
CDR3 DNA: TGTGCCAGCAAACGGGAAATAGGAGTTTTCGCTGAAGCTTTCTTT

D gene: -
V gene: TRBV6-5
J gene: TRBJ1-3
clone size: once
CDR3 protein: CASSPAGAGGNTIYF
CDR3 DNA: TGTGCCAGCAGCCCGGCGGGGGCGGGTGGAAACACCATATATTTT

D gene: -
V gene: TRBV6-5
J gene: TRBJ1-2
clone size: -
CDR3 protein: CASSLPNRGDYGYTF
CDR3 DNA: TGTGCCAGCAGTCTACCCAATCGAGGAGACTATGGCTACACCTTC

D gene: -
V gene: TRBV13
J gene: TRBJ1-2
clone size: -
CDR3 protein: CASSFSLAGIRYGYTF
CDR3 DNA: TGTGCCAGCAGCTTTAGTCTGGCGGGGATTCGCTATGGCTACACCTTC

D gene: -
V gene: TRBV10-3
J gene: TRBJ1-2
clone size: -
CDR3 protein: CAISAHGGDYGYTF
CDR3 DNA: TGTGCCATCAGTGCACACGGTGGAGACTATGGCTACACCTTC

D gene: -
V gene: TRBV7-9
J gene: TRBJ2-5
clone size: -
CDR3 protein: CASSPHSTGSGTQYF
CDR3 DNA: TGTGCCAGCAGCCCCCACTCGACTGGTTCTGGGACCCAGTACTTC

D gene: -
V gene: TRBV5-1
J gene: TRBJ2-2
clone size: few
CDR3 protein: CASNPQGGELFF
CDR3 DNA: TGCGCCAGCAACCCGCAGGGCGGGGAGCTGTTTTTT

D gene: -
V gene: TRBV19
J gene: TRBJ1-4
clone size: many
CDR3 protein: CASSMQGTTNEKLFF
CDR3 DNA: TGTGCCAGTAGTATGCAGGGAACAACTAATGAAAAACTGTTTTTT

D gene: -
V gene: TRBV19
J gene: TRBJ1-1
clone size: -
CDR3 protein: CASSLGRGIGEAFF
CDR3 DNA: TGTGCCAGTAGTCTGGGCAGGGGAATTGGTGAAGCTTTCTTT

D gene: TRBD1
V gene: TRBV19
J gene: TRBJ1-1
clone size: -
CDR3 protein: CASRRQGERGNTEAFF
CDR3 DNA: TGTGCCAGTAGAAGACAGGGAGAGAGGGGGAACACTGAAGCTTTCTTT

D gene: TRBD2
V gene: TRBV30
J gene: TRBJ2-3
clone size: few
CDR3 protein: CAWSASGRGTDTQYF
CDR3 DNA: TGTGCCTGGAGTGCTAGCGGGAGGGGTACAGATACGCAGTATTTT

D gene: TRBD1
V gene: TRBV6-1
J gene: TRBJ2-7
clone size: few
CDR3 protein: CASSEPGQASYEQYF
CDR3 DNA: TGTGCCAGCAGTGAACCGGGACAGGCTTCCTACGAGCAGTACTTC

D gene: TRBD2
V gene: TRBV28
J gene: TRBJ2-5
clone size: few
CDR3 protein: CASSTKTSGQETQYF
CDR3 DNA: TGTGCCAGCAGTACCAAGACTAGCGGACAAGAGACCCAGTACTTC

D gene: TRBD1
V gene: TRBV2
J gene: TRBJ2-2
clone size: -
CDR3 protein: CASSVTGVGGELFF
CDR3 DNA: TGTGCCAGCAGTGTTACAGGGGTAGGCGGGGAGCTGTTTTTT

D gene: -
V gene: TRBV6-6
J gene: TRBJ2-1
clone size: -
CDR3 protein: CASSYSREKQFF
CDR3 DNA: TGTGCCAGCAGTTATTCGAGGGAGAAGCAGTTCTTC

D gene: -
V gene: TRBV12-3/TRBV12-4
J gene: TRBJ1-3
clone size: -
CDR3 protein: CASSYSGNTIYF
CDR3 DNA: TGTGCCAGCAGCTACAGTGGAAACACCATATATTTT

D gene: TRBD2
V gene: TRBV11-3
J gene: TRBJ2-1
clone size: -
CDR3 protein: CASSTTGTSGLNEQFF
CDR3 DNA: TGTGCCAGCAGCACGACCGGGACTAGCGGACTCAATGAGCAGTTCTTC

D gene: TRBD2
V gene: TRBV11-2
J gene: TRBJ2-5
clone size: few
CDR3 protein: CASSLGSGGQETQYF
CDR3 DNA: TGTGCCAGCAGCTTAGGGAGCGGGGGGCAAGAGACCCAGTACTTC

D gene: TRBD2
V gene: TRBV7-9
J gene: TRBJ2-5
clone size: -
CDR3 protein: CASSLSGTSGAWRETQYF
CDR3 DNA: TGTGCCAGCAGCCTTTCAGGGACTAGCGGGGCGTGGAGAGAGACCCAGTACTTC

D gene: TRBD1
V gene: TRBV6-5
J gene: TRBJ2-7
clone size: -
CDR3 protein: CASSGTGGREQYF
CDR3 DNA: TGTGCCAGCAGCGGGACAGGGGGCCGCGAGCAGTACTTC

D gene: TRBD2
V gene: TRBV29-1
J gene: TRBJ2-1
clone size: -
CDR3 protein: CSVYGPPGASGSMNEQFF
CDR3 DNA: TGCAGCGTTTATGGGCCCCCGGGGGCTAGCGGGAGTATGAATGAGCAGTTCTTC

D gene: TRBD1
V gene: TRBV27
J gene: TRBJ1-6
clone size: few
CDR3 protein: CASSDRGSSYNSPLHF
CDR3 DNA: TGTGCCAGCAGTGACAGGGGAAGCTCCTATAATTCACCCCTCCACTTT

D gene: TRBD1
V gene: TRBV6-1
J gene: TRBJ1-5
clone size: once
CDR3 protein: CASSDRQGRQPQHF
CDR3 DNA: TGTGCCAGCAGTGACAGACAGGGAAGGCAGCCCCAGCATTTT

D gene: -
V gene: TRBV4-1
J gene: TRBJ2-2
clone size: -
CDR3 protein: CASRTGLTGELFF
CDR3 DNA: TGCGCCAGCAGAACAGGGCTGACCGGGGAGCTGTTTTTT

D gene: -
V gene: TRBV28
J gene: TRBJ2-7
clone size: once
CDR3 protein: CASKEESYEQYF
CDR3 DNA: TGTGCCAGCAAGGAGGAATCCTACGAGCAGTACTTC

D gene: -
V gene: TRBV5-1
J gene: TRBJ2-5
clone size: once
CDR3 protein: CASQGQNQETQYF
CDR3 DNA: TGCGCCAGCCAAGGACAGAACCAAGAGACCCAGTACTTC

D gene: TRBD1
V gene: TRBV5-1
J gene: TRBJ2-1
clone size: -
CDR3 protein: CASSQVPGQGHGEQFF
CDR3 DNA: TGCGCCAGCAGCCAGGTGCCGGGACAGGGGCATGGTGAGCAGTTCTTC

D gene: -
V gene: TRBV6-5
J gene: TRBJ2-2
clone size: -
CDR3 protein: CASSYVWTVTGELFF
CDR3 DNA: TGTGCCAGCAGTTACGTTTGGACAGTCACCGGGGAGCTGTTTTTT

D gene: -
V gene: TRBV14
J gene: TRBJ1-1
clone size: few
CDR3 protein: CASSQGGTEAFF
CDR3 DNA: TGTGCCAGCAGCCAGGGGGGCACTGAAGCTTTCTTT

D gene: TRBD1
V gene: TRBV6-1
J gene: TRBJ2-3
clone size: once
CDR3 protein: CASSDRGHDTQYF
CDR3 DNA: TGTGCCAGCAGTGATAGGGGGCACGATACGCAGTATTTT

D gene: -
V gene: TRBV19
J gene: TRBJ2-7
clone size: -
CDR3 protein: CASTPTQGTYEQYF
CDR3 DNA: TGTGCCAGTACTCCGACACAAGGAACGTACGAGCAGTACTTC